This T cell receptor (beta chain) was recovered during a study of T cell clonality in common variable immunodeficiency. Equal genomic DNA amounts from CVID and control samples were sequenced. The assay was immunoSEQ multiplex PCR, and TCRdb's table has in-frame clones only and misses some. The table lists around 52,000 clones, with no singletons. Points from the study as a whole: What drives increased CVID clonality needs T cell subpopulation sequencing.

This clone was counted many times. The antigen remains undetermined. Both groups were predominantly of Caucasian heritage. Blood samples were heparinized, about 5 to 9 ml per donor. This clonotype originated in a person aged 18 to 75 in good health. The sample was peripheral blood mononuclear cells.

The CDR3 region is CASSPGQGADTGELFF. Incomplete CDR3 DNA: TGTGCCAGCTCACCAGGACAGGGGGCAGACACCGGGGAG. The genes are TRBV18 and TRBJ2-2; TRBD1 matches 11 bases. The sequence runs out 3 residues before the end of the CDR3; the remainder is reconstructed from the germline J gene. The germline CDR1 and CDR2 sequences are KGHSH and LQKENI. There are 16 residues in the CDR3. V shed 2 bases and J 3 bases; nucleotides not matched to a gene: 2.